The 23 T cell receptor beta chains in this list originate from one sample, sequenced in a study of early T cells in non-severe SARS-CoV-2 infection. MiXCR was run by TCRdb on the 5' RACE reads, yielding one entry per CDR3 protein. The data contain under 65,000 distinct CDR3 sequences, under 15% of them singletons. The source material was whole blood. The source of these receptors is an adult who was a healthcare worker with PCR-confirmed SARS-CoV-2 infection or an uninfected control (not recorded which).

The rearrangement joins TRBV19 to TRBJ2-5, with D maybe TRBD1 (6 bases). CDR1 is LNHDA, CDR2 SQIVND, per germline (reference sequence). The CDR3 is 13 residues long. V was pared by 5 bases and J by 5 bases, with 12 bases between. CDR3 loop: CASSRDTEETQYF. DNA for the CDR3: TGTGCCAGTAGTCGGGACACGGAGGAGACCCAGTACTTC.

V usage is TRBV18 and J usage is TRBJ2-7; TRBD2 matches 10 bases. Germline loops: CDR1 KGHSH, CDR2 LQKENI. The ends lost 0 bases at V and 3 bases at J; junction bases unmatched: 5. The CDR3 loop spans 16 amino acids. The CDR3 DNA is TGTGCCAGCTCACCACCCAGCGGGAGGGCCCTCTACGAGCAGTACTTC. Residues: CASSPPSGRALYEQYF.

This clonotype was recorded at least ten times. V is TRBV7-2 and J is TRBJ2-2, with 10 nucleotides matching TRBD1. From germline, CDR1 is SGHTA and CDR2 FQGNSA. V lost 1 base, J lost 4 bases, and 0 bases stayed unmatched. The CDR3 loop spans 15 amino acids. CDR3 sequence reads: CASSLGQGATGELFF. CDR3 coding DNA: TGTGCCAGCAGCTTAGGACAGGGGGCCACCGGGGAGCTGTTTTTT.

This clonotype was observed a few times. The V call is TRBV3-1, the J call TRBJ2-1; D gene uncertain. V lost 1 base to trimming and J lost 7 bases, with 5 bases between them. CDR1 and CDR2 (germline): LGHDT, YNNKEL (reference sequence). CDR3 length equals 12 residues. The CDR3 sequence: CASSQVGNEQFF. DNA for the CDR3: TGTGCCAGCAGCCAAGTAGGGAATGAGCAGTTCTTC.

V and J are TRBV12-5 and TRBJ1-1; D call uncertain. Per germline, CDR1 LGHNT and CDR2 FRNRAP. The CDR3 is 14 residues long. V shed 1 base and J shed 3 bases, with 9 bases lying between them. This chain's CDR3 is CASGLDGRYTEAFF. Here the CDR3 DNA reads TGTGCTAGTGGTTTGGACGGGAGGTACACTGAAGCTTTCTTT.

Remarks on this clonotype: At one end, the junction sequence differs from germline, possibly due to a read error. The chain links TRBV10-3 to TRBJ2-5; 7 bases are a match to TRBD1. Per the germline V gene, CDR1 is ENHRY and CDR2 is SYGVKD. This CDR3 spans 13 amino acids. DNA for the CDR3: TGTGTCATCAGTCGACAGGGACAAGAGACCCAGTACTTC. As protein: CVISRQGQETQYF.

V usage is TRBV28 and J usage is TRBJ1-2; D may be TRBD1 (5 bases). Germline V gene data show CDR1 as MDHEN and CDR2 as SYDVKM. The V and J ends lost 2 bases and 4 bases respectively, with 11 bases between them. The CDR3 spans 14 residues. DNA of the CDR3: TGTGCCAGCAGTTTACGGGGCCCCTCCTATGGCTACACCTTC. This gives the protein CASSLRGPSYGYTF.

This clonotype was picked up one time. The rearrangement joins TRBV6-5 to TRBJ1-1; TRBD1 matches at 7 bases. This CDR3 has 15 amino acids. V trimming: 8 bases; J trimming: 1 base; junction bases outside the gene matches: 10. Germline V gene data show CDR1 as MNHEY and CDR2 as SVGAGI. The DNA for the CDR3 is TGTGCCAGCCATACAGGGGCCGCGGGGAACACTGAAGCTTTCTTT. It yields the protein CASHTGAAGNTEAFF.

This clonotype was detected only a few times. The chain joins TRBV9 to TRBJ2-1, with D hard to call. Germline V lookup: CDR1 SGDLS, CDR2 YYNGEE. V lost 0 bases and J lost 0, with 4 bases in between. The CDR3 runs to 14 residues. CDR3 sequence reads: CASSVESSYNEQFF. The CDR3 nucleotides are TGTGCCAGCAGCGTAGAGAGCTCCTACAATGAGCAGTTCTTC.

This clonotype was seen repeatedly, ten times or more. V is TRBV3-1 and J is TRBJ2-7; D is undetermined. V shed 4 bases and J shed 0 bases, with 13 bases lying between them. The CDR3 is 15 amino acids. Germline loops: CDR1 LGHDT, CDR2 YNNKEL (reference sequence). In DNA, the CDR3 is TGTGCCAGCAGCCCGAATGGACGGATCTCCTACGAGCAGTACTTC. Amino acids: CASSPNGRISYEQYF.

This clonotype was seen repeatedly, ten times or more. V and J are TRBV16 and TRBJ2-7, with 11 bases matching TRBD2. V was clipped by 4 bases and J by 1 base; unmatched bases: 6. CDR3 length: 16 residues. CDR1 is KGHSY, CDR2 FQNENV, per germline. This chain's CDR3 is CASSRGTSGPSYEQYF. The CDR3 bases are TGTGCCAGCAGCCGGGGGACTAGCGGACCTTCCTACGAGCAGTACTTC. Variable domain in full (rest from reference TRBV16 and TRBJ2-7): GEEVAQTPKHLVRGEGQKAKLYCAPIKGHSYVFWYQQVLKNEFKFLISFQNENVFDETGMPKERFSAKCLPNSPCSLEIQATKLEDSAVYFCASSRGTSGPSYEQYFGPGTRLTVT.

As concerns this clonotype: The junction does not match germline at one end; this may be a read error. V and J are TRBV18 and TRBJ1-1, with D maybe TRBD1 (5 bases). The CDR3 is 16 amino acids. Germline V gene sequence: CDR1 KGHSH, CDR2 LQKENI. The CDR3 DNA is TGTGTCAGCTCACCAACGCTCGACAGCCTTAACACTGAAGCTTTCTTT. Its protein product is CVSSPTLDSLNTEAFF.

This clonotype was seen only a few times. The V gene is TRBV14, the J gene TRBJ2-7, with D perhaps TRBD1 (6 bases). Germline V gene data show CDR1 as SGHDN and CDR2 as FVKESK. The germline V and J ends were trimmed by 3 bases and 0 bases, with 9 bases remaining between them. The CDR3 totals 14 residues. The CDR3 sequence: CASSHWTVSYEQYF. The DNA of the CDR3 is TGTGCCAGCAGCCACTGGACAGTCTCCTACGAGCAGTACTTC.

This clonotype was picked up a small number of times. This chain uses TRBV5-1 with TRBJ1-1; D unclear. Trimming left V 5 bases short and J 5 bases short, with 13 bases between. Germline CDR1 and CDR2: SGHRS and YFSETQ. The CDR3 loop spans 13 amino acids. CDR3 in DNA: TGCGCCAGCAGTCTGACCCCGGGGACTGAAGCTTTCTTT. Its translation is CASSLTPGTEAFF.

In DNA, the CDR3 is TGTGCCAGCCGACAGGGCTGGGAGACCGGGGAGCTGTTTTTT. This encodes CASRQGWETGELFF. This chain joins TRBV2 and TRBJ2-2, with 7 bases aligning to TRBD1. V lost 8 bases and J lost 5; bases outside the gene matches: 8. Looked up from germline, CDR1 is SNHLY and CDR2 is FYNNEI. The CDR3 loop spans 14 amino acids.

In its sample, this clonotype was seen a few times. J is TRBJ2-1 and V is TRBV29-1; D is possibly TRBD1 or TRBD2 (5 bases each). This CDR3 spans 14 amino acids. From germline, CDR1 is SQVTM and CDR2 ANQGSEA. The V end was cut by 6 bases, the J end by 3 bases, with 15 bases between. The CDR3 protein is CSVSRGPGYNEQFF. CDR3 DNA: TGCAGCGTCTCGAGGGGACCGGGCTACAATGAGCAGTTCTTC.

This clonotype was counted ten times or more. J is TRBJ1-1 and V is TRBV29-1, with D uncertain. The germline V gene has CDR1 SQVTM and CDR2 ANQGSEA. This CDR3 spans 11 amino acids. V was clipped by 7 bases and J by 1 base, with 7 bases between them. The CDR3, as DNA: TGCAGCGGTGGGAGGAACACTGAAGCTTTCTTT. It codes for CSGGRNTEAFF. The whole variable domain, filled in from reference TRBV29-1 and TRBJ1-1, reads SAVISQKPSRDICQRGTSLTIQCQVDSQVTMMFWYRQQPGQSLTLIATANQGSEATYESGFVIDKFPISRPNLTFSTLTVSNMSPEDSSIYLCSGGRNTEAFFGQGTRLTVV.

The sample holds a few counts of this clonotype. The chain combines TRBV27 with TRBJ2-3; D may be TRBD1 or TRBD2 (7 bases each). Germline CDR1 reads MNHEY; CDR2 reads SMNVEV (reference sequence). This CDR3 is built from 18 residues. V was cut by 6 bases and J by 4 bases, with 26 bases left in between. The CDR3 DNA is TGTGCCAGCAGGTCTAGCGGTACCCTAAGGGGGCACGCAGATACGCAGTATTTT. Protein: CASRSSGTLRGHADTQYF.

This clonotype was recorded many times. The CDR3 sequence is CASRRTGGTGNTIYF. The CDR3 region has the DNA TGTGCCAGCAGACGGACAGGGGGCACTGGAAACACCATATATTTT. This rearrangement joins TRBV12-3 or TRBV12-4 to TRBJ1-3, with 11 bases identical to TRBD1. The V and J ends lost 6 bases and 2 bases, in that order; junction bases with no gene match: 3. CDR3 length: 15 amino acids.

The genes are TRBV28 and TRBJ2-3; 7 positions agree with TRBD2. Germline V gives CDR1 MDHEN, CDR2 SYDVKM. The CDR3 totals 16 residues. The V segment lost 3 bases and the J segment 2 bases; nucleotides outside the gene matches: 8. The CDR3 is CASSFASGMTTDTQYF. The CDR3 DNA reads TGTGCCAGCAGTTTTGCAAGCGGGATGACCACAGATACGCAGTATTTT.

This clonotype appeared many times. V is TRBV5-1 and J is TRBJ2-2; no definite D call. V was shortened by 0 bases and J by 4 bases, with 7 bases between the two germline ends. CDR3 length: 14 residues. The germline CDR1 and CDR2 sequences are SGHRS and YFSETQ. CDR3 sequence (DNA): TGCGCCAGCAGCTTGGGAGAATCCACCGGGGAGCTGTTTTTT. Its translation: CASSLGESTGELFF.

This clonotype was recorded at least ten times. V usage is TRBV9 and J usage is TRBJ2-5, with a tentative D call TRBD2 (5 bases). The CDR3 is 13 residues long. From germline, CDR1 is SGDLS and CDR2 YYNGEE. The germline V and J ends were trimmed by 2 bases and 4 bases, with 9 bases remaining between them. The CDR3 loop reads CASSVRATETQYF. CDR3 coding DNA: TGTGCCAGCAGCGTGAGGGCCACAGAGACCCAGTACTTC. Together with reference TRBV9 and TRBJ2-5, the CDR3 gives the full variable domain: DSGVTQTPKHLITATGQRVTLRCSPRSGDLSVYWYQQSLDQGLQFLIQYYNGEERAKGNILERFSAQQFPDLHSELNLSSLELGDSALYFCASSVRATETQYFGPGTRLLVL.

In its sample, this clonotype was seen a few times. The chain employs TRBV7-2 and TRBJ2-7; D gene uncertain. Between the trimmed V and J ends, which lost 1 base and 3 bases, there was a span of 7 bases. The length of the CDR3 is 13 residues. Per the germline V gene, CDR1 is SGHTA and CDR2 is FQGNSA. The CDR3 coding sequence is TGTGCCAGCAGCTTAGACTACCGCTACGAGCAGTACTTC. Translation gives CASSLDYRYEQYF.